This TCR beta chain was observed in a study of T cells in tumors after PD-1 blockade. Study at large: Daily vismodegib 150 mg continued in a subset of anti-PD-1-treated patients.

Findings and limits, study-wide: After therapy, most expanded exhausted CD8+ clones were absent pre-treatment, suggesting clonal replacement. Blood contained about 44% of the tumor's TCR clonotypes.

Genomic DNA template from tumor biopsies or peripheral blood, about 600 ng to 6,500 ng input. V was trimmed by 7 bases and J by 5 bases, leaving 23 bases between them. This CDR3 has 16 amino acids. From germline, CDR1 is SNHLY and CDR2 FYNNEI. To note about this clone: The target antigen is unknown.

TCRdb keeps only in-frame clones here, not all; method: immunoSEQ multiplex PCR. The top ten clones hold approximately 10% of a sample with about 1,500 clones, more than 60% of them seen once. The gene calls are TRBV2 and TRBJ1-2, with D perhaps matching TRBD1 (5 bases). Sequenced here: tumor tissue, sampled after anti-PD-1 treatment. The receptor comes from a human donor with basal cell carcinoma. The CDR3 DNA reads as TGTGCCAGCACACCCCGTACCCAAGGGACCGGGTATGGCTACACCTTC. It codes for CASTPRTQGTGYGYTF.